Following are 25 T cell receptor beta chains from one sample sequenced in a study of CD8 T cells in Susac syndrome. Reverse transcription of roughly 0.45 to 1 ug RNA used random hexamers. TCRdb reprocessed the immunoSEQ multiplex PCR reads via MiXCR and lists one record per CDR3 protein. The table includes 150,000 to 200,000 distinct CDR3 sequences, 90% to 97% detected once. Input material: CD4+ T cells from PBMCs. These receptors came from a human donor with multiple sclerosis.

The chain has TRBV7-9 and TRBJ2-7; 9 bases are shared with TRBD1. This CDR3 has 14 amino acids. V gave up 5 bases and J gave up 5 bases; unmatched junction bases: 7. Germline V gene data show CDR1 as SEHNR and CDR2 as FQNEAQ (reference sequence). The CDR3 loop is CASSPGQGYDEQYF. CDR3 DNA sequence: TGTGCCAGCAGCCCGGGACAGGGCTACGACGAGCAGTACTTC.

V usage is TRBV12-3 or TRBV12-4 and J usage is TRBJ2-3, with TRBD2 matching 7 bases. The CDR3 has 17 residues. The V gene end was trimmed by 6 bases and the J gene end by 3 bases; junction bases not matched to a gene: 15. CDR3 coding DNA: TGTGCCAGCAGAGATGAGCGGGGCCCGCTCGTGACAGATACGCAGTATTTT. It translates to CASRDERGPLVTDTQYF.

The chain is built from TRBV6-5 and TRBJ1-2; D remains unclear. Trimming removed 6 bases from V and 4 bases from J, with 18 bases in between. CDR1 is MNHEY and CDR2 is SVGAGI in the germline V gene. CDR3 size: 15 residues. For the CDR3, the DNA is TGTGCCAGCAGACTTGCGTGGCTCGGCAGCTATGGCTACACCTTC. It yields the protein CASRLAWLGSYGYTF.

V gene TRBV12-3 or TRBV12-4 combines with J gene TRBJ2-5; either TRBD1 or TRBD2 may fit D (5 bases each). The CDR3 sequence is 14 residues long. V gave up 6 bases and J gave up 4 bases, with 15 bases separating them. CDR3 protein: CASSRSGGRETQYF. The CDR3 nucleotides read TGTGCCAGCAGCCGGTCTGGGGGTCGAGAGACCCAGTACTTC.

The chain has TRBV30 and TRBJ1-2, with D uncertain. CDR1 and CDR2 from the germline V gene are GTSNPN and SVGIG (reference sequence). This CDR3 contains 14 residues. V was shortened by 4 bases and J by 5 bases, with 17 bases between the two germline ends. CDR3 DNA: TGTGCCTGGACGCCGAAAAAGCTGGAGTATGGCTACACCTTC. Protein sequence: CAWTPKKLEYGYTF.

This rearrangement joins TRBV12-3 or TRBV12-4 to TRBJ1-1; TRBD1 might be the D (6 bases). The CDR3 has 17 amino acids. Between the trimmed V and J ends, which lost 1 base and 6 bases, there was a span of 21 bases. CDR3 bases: TGTGCCAGCAGTTTAGATGTTCTGGGTGGGGGGGCGGCTGAAGCTTTCTTT. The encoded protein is CASSLDVLGGGAAEAFF.

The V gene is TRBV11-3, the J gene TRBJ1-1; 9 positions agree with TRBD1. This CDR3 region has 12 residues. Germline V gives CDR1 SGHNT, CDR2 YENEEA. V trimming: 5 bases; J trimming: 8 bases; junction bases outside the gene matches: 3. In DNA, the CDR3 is TGTGCCAGCAGCGGGGGACAGGGCGAAGCTTTCTTT. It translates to CASSGGQGEAFF. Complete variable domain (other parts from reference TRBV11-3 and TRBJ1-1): EAGVVQSPRYKIIEKKQPVAFWCNPISGHNTLYWYLQNLGQGPELLIRYENEEAVDDSQLPKDRFSAERLKGVDSTLKIQPAELGDSAVYLCASSGGQGEAFFGQGTRLTVV.

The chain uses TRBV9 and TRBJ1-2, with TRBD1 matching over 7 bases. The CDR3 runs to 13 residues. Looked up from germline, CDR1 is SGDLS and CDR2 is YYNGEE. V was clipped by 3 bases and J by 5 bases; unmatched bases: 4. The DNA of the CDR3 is TGTGCCAGCAGCGCGACAGGGAGGTATGGCTACACCTTC. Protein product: CASSATGRYGYTF.

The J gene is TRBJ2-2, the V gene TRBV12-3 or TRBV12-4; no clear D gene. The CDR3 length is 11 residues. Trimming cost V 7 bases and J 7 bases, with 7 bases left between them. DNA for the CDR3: TGTGCCAGCAACAGTATCGGGGAGCTGTTTTTT. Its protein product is CASNSIGELFF.

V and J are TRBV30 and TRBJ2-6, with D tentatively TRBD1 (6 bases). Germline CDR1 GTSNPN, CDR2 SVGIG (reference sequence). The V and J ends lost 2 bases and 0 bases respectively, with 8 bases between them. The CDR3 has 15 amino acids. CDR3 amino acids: CAWSPDSSGANVLTF. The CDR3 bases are TGTGCCTGGAGTCCGGACAGCTCTGGGGCCAACGTCCTGACTTTC.

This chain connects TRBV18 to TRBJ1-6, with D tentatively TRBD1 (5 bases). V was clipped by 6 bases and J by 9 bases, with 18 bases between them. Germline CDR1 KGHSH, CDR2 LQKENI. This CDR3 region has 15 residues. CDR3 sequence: CASSQGQSTGSPLHF. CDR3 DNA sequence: TGTGCCAGCTCCCAAGGACAATCGACGGGTTCACCCCTCCACTTT.

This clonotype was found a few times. CDR3 amino acids: CASGPGLAVQETQYF. The DNA for the CDR3 is TGTGCTAGTGGCCCCGGACTAGCGGTGCAAGAGACCCAGTACTTC. V and J are TRBV12-5 and TRBJ2-5, with 10 nucleotides matching TRBD2. In germline, CDR1 is LGHNT, CDR2 FRNRAP. Trimming at V came to 6 bases and at J to 2 bases, leaving 6 bases not matched to a gene. The CDR3 sequence is 15 residues long.

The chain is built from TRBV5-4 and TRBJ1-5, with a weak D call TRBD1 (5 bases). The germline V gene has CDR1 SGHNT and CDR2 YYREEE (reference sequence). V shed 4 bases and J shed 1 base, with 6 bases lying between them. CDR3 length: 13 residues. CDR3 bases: TGTGCCAGCAGCCGGGACAGCAATCAGCCCCAGCATTTT. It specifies CASSRDSNQPQHF.

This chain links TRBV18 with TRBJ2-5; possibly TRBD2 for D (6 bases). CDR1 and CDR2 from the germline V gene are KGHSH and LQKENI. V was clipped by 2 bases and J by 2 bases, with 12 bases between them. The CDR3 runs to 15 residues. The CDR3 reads CASSPGRGPQETQYF. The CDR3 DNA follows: TGTGCCAGCTCACCAGGGCGGGGACCACAAGAGACCCAGTACTTC.

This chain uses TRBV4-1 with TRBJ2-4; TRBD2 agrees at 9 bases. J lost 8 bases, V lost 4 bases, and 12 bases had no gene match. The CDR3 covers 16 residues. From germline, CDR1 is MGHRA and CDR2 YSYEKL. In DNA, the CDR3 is TGCGCCAGCAGCCCTAGGACAGCGGGGGGAGTGGACATTCAGTACTTC. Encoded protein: CASSPRTAGGVDIQYF.

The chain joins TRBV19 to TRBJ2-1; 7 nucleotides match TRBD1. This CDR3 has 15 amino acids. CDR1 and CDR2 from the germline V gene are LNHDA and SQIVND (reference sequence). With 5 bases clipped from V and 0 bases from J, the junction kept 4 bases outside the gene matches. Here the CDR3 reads CASSSTGNSYNEQFF. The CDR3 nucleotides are TGTGCCAGTAGTTCGACAGGGAACTCCTACAATGAGCAGTTCTTC.

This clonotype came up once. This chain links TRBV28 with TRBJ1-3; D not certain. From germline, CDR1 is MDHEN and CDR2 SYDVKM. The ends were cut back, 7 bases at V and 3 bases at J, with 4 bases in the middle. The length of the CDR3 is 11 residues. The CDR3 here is CASIRGNTIYF. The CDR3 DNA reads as TGTGCCAGCATTCGTGGAAACACCATATATTTT.

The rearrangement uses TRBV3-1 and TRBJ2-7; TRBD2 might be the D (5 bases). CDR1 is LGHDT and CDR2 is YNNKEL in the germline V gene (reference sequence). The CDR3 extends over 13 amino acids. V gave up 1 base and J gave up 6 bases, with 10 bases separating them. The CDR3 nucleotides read TGTGCCAGCAGCCAAGCGCCCGGGGTCGAGCAGTACTTC. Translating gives CASSQAPGVEQYF.

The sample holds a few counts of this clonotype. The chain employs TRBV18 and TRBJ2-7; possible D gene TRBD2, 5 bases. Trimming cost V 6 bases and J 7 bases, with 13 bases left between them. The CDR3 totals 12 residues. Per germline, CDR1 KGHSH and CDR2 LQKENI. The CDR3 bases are TGTGCCAGCTCTCTGGGCCCGGGGGAGCAGTACTTC. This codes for CASSLGPGEQYF.

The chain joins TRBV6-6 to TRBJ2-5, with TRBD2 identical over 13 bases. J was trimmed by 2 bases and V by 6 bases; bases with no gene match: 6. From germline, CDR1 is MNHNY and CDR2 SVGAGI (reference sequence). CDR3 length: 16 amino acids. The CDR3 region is CASRRPGLAGQETQYF. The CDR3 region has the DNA TGTGCCAGCAGACGACCGGGACTAGCGGGACAAGAGACCCAGTACTTC.

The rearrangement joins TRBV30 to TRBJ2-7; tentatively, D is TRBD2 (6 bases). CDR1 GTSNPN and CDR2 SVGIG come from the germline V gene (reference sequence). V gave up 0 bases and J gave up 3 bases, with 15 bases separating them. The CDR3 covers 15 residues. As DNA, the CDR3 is TGTGCCTGGAGTGTACACGGGGGAATCATCTACGAGCAGTACTTC. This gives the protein CAWSVHGGIIYEQYF.

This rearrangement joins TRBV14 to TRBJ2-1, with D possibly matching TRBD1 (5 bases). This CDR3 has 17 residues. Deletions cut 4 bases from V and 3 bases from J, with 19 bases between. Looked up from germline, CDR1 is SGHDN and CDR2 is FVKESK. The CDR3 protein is CASSPPIGDRGYNEQFF. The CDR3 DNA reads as TGTGCCAGCAGCCCCCCCATAGGTGACAGAGGCTACAATGAGCAGTTCTTC.

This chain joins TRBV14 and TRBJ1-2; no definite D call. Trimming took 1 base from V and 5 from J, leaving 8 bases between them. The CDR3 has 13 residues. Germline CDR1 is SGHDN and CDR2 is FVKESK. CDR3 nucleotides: TGTGCCAGCAGCCAAGCGAGCAATTATGGCTACACCTTC. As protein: CASSQASNYGYTF.

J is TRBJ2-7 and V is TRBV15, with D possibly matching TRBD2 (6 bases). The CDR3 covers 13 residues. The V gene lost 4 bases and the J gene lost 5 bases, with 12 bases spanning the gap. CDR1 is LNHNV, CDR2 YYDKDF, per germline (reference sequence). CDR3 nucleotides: TGTGCCACCAGCACAAGACTAGTCGACGAGCAGTACTTC. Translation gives CATSTRLVDEQYF.

Here the CDR3 reads CAWTGQNNSPLHF. CDR3 nucleotides: TGTGCCTGGACAGGGCAAAATAATTCACCCCTCCACTTT. V usage is TRBV30 and J usage is TRBJ1-6; a possible D gene is TRBD1 (5 bases). CDR1 and CDR2 from the germline V gene are GTSNPN and SVGIG (reference sequence). CDR3 length: 13 residues. Trimming cost V 4 bases and J 5 bases, with 9 bases left between them.